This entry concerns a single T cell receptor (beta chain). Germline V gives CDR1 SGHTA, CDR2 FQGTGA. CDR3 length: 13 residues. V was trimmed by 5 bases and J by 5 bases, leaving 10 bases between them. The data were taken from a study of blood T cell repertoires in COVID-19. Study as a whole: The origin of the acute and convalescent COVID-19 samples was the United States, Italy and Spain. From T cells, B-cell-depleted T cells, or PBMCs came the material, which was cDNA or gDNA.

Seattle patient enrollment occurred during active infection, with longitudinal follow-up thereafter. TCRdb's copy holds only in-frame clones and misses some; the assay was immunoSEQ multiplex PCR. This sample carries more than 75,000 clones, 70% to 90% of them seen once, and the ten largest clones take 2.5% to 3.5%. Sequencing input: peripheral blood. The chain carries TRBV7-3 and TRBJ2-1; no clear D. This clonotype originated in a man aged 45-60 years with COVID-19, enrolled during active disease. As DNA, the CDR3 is TGTGCCAGCAGCCCTTATATAAACAATGAGCAGTTCTTC. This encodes CASSPYINNEQFF. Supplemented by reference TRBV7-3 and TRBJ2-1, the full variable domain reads GAGVSQTPSNKVTEKGKYVELRCDPISGHTALYWYRQSLGQGPEFLIYFQGTGAADDSGLPNDRFFAVRPEGSVSTLKIQRTERGDSAVYLCASSPYINNEQFFGPGTRLTVL.